This TCR beta chain was sequenced in a study of CD8 T cells in Susac syndrome. Regarding this clonotype: The antigen is not known.

V was pared by 3 bases and J by 10 bases, with 12 bases of the junction left unmatched. The CDR3 loop spans 16 amino acids. From germline, CDR1 is SGDLS and CDR2 YYNGEE. The study's findings and limits: Clonal expansion was not observed in the Susac syndrome CD4+ T cell repertoires.

About 0.45 to 1 ug RNA was reverse transcribed with random hexamers. TCRdb passed the immunoSEQ multiplex PCR reads through MiXCR, listing each CDR3 protein once. This sample has roughly 250,000 distinct CDR3 sequences; 96% occur once, and the top ten carry about 0.1%. The chain recombines TRBV9 with TRBJ2-1, with TRBD2 identical over 11 bases. Sequencing used CD4+ T cells from PBMCs. The clonotype was recovered from a human donor with Susac syndrome. CDR3 sequence reads: CASSDSSGRAFSEQFF. In DNA, the CDR3 is TGTGCCAGCAGCGACAGTAGCGGGAGGGCCTTTAGCGAGCAGTTCTTC.